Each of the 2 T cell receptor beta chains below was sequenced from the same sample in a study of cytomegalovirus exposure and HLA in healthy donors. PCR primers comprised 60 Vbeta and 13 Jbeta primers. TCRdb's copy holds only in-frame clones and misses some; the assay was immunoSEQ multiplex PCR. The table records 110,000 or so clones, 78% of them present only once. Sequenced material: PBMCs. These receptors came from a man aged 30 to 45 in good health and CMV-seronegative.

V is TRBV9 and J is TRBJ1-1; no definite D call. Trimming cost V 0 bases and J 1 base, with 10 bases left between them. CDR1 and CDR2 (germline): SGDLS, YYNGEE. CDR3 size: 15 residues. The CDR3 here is CASSVGLNGNTEAFF. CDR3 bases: TGTGCCAGCAGCGTAGGTCTAAACGGGAACACTGAAGCTTTCTTT.

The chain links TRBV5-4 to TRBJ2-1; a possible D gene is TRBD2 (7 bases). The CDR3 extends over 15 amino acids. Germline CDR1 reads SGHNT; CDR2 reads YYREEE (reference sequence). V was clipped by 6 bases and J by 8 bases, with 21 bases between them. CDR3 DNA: TGTGCCAGCACCCAGGTTGTGGGGGGGCCGGATGAGCAGTTCTTC. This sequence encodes CASTQVVGGPDEQFF.